Listed below are T cell receptor beta chains from one sample, sequenced in a study of blood T cells in healthy people across ages. TCRdb reprocessed the 5' RACE reads via MiXCR and lists one record per CDR3 protein. Of roughly 410,000 distinct CDR3 sequences in the sample, over 45% were seen once. Sequencing was done on a sample of blood. These receptors were obtained from a man aged 55 to 70 in good health. Both conserved end residues are part of each CDR3. Fields, in order: J gene, D gene, clone size, V gene, CDR3 protein. The D gene is left open where the match is weak. The size field is filled for only some rows; it gives once, few, many or a size class.

J gene: TRBJ2-7
D gene: TRBD1
clone size: -
V gene: TRBV30
CDR3 protein: CVGTGSSYEQYF

J gene: TRBJ2-1
D gene: TRBD1
clone size: -
V gene: TRBV28
CDR3 protein: CASSWGQAYNEQFF

J gene: TRBJ1-6
D gene: -
clone size: -
V gene: TRBV20-1
CDR3 protein: CSAQSGTENSPLHF

J gene: TRBJ2-7
D gene: TRBD2
clone size: once
V gene: TRBV23-1
CDR3 protein: CASSQSGGDEQYF

J gene: TRBJ2-5
D gene: TRBD1
clone size: -
V gene: TRBV9
CDR3 protein: CASSSGDRGAETQYF

J gene: TRBJ2-5
D gene: -
clone size: -
V gene: TRBV14
CDR3 protein: CASSQEGGSWETQYF

J gene: TRBJ2-1
D gene: TRBD1
clone size: once
V gene: TRBV3-1
CDR3 protein: CASSQGDRGFF

J gene: TRBJ1-5
D gene: -
clone size: -
V gene: TRBV5-1
CDR3 protein: CASSLEVNQPQHF

J gene: TRBJ1-5
D gene: -
clone size: -
V gene: TRBV7-2
CDR3 protein: CASSLGQLNQPQHF

J gene: TRBJ2-7
D gene: -
clone size: -
V gene: TRBV7-9
CDR3 protein: CASSLGLPYGGYSYERYF

J gene: TRBJ2-7
D gene: -
clone size: few
V gene: TRBV11-2
CDR3 protein: CASSPRRDTVVNEQYF

J gene: TRBJ2-4
D gene: -
clone size: few
V gene: TRBV6-2/TRBV6-3
CDR3 protein: CASSPPGASKNIQYF

J gene: TRBJ1-5
D gene: -
clone size: many
V gene: TRBV7-2
CDR3 protein: CASSFSRQQPQHF

J gene: TRBJ1-2
D gene: -
clone size: once
V gene: TRBV3-1
CDR3 protein: CASSPTRSASYGYTF

J gene: TRBJ2-5
D gene: -
clone size: once
V gene: TRBV12-5
CDR3 protein: CASAPGGGGRETQYF

J gene: TRBJ1-2
D gene: -
clone size: -
V gene: TRBV10-3
CDR3 protein: CAISALQGHNGYTF

J gene: TRBJ2-7
D gene: -
clone size: few
V gene: TRBV29-1
CDR3 protein: CSVFRDTLTYEQYF

J gene: TRBJ2-1
D gene: -
clone size: few
V gene: TRBV5-1
CDR3 protein: CASSSDSQMVNEQFF

J gene: TRBJ2-2
D gene: TRBD1
clone size: -
V gene: TRBV9
CDR3 protein: CASRMGTGSTGELFF

J gene: TRBJ2-3
D gene: TRBD1
clone size: -
V gene: TRBV20-1
CDR3 protein: CSALTGRPTDTQYF

J gene: TRBJ1-1
D gene: TRBD1
clone size: -
V gene: TRBV4-2
CDR3 protein: CASSPRDRPNTEAFF

J gene: TRBJ2-1
D gene: -
clone size: -
V gene: TRBV6-6
CDR3 protein: CASSYSNRDSYNEQFF

J gene: -
D gene: -
clone size: -
V gene: TRBV10-3
CDR3 protein: CAISGETGRNEQYF

J gene: TRBJ2-7
D gene: -
clone size: few
V gene: TRBV20-1
CDR3 protein: CSAREDRYEQYF

J gene: TRBJ2-5
D gene: TRBD2
clone size: -
V gene: TRBV7-2
CDR3 protein: CASSLGLAGVRETQYF